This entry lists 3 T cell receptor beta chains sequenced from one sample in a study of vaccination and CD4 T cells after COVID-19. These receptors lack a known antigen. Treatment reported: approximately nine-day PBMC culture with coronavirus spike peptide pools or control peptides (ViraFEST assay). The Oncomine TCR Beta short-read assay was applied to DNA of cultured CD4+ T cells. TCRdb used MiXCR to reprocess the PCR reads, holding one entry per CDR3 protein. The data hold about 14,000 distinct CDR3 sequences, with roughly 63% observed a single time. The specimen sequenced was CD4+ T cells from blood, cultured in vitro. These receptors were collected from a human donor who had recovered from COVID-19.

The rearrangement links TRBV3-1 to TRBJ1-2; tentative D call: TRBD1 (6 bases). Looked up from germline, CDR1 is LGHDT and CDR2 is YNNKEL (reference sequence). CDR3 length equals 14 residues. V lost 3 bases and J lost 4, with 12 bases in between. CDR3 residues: CASSHGVGGYGYTF. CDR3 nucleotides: TGTGCCAGCAGCCACGGGGTAGGGGGCTATGGCTACACCTTC.

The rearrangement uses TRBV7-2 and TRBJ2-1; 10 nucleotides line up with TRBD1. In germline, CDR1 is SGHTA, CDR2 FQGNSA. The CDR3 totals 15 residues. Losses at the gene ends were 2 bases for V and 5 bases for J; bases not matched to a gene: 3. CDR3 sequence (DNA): TGTGCCAGCAGCTTAACGGGGACAGGGGACAATGAGCAGTTCTTC. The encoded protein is CASSLTGTGDNEQFF.

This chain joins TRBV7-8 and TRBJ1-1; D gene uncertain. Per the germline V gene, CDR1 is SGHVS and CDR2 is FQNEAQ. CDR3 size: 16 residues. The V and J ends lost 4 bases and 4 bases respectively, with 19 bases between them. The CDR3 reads CASSSRGGQVRTEAFF. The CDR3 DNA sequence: TGTGCCAGCAGCTCGCGCGGCGGGCAGGTTCGCACTGAAGCTTTCTTT. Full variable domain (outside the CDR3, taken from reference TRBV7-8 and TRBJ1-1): GAGVSQSPRYKVAKRGQDVALRCDPISGHVSLFWYQQALGQGPEFLTYFQNEAQLDKSGLPSDRFFAERPEGSVSTLKIQRTQQEDSAVYLCASSSRGGQVRTEAFFGQGTRLTVV.